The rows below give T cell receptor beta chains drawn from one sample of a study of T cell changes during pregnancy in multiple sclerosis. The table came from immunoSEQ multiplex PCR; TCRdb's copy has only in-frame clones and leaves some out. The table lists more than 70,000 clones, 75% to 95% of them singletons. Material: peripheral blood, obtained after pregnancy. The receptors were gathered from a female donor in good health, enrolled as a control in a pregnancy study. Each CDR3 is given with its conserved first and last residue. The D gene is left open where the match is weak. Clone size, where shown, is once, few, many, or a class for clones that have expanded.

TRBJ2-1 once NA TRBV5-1 CASSSWTDTSNEQFF TGCGCCAGCAGCTCGTGGACAGATACCTCCAATGAGCAGTTCTTC
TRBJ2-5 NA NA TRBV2 CASSEAVRQETQYF TGTGCCAGCAGTGAAGCGGTCAGGCAAGAGACCCAGTACTTC
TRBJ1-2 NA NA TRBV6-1 CASSTVANYGYTF TGTGCCAGCAGTACAGTAGCTAACTATGGCTACACCTTC
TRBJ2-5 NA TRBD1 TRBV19 CASSNYRGLETQYF TGTGCCAGTAGTAATTACAGGGGGCTGGAGACCCAGTACTTC
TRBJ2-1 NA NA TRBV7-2 CASSGQSGLPYNEQFF TGTGCCAGCAGCGGTCAATCAGGGTTGCCCTACAATGAGCAGTTCTTC
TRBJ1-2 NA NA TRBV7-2 CASTPSLQGRYGYTF TGTGCCAGCACCCCTAGCTTACAGGGCCGCTATGGCTACACCTTC
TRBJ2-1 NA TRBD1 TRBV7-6 CASSSGQVKGNEQFF TGTGCCAGCAGCTCGGGACAGGTTAAAGGAAATGAGCAGTTCTTC
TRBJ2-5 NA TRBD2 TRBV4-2 CASSQEASGGTETQYF TGTGCCAGCAGCCAAGAAGCTAGCGGGGGGACAGAGACCCAGTACTTC
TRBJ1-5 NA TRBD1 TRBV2 CASSALGVGTAIRPQHF TGTGCCAGCAGTGCCTTAGGTGTCGGGACAGCTATACGGCCCCAGCATTTT
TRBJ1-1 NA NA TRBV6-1 CASSANGNTEAFF TGTGCCAGCAGTGCTAACGGGAACACTGAAGCTTTCTTT
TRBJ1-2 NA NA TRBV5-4 CASRAGRGGPGYTF TGTGCCAGCCGTGCGGGCCGCGGGGGACCTGGCTACACCTTC
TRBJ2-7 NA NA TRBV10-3 CATHEGEVYEQYF TGTGCCACGCACGAGGGAGAGGTTTACGAGCAGTACTTC
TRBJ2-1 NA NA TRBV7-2 CASSLWRGYYNEQFF TGTGCCAGCAGCTTATGGCGGGGCTACTACAATGAGCAGTTCTTC
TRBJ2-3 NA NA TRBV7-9 CASSLGQGQDTQYF TGTGCCAGCAGCTTAGGGCAGGGTCAAGATACGCAGTATTTT
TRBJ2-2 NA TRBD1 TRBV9 CASSRTGGPGELFF TGTGCCAGCAGCCGTACAGGGGGGCCCGGGGAGCTGTTTTTT
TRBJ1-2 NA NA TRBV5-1 CASSRGQEGYGYTF TGCGCCAGCAGCCGAGGCCAAGAAGGATATGGCTACACCTTC
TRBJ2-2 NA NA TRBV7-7 CASSPEKITGELFF TGTGCTAGCAGCCCTGAGAAGATCACCGGGGAGCTGTTTTTT
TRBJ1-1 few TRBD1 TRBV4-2 CASSHGQGLNTEAFF TGTGCCAGCAGCCATGGACAGGGGTTGAACACTGAAGCTTTCTTT
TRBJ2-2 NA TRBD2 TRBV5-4 CASTTSGGHTGELFF TGTGCCAGCACCACTAGCGGGGGACACACCGGGGAGCTGTTTTTT
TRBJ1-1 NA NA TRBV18 CASSRQRNTEAFF TGTGCCAGCTCACGACAGCGGAACACTGAAGCTTTCTTT
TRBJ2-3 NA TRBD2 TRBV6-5 CASSSKTSTSTDTQYF TGTGCCAGCAGTTCAAAGACTAGCACTAGCACAGATACGCAGTATTTT
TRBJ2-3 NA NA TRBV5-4 CASSLSPYPTDTQYF TGTGCCAGCAGCTTGAGTCCCTATCCCACAGATACGCAGTATTTT
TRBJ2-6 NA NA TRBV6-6 CATDEGSFTGANVLTF TGTGCCACCGATGAGGGATCATTTACTGGGGCCAACGTCCTGACTTTC
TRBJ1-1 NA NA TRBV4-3 CASVSDRGTEAFF TGCGCCAGCGTCTCCGATCGGGGCACTGAAGCTTTCTTT
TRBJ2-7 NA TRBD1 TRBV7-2 CASSPTGNRLYF TGTGCCAGCAGCCCGACAGGGAATCGGCTGTACTTC
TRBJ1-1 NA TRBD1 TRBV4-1 CASSQVLSGQGNTEAFF TGCGCCAGCAGCCAAGTTCTTTCGGGACAGGGGAACACTGAAGCTTTCTTT
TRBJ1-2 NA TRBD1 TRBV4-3 CASSQVAGGYGYTF TGCGCCAGCAGCCAAGTGGCAGGGGGCTATGGCTACACCTTC
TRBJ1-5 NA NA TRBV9 CASSVAGFGQPQHF TGTGCCAGCAGCGTAGCAGGGTTTGGTCAGCCCCAGCATTTT
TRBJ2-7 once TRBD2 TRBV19 CASSKQGLKSSYEQYF TGTGCCAGTAGTAAGCAGGGACTAAAATCCTCCTACGAGCAGTACTTC